This TCR beta chain was identified in a study of technical replicates of blood from a few donors (TCRdb year 2017). Preparation of the library involved the immunoSEQ multiplex PCR assay. Imported from immuneACCESS, the table was reduced by TCRdb to in-frame sequences with V and J called. These copies leave out some clones; in studies compared against another copy, an unresolved V gene accounts for under half, and the cause of the remainder is not known. In this sample the table shows under 80,000 clones, roughly 94% of which occur a single time. Jointly, the top ten make up around 0.26% of the sample. V sheds 3 bases and J sheds 1 base, leaving 17 bases between their ends. CDR3 length: 18 amino acids, cysteine to phenylalanine. Only the CDR3 portion is preserved as DNA: 54 bases, with reading frame beginning at the first base. Based on the germline V gene, the CDR1 and CDR2 sequences are SGDLS and YYNGEE.

This clone was observed a single time. The target of this receptor is not known. The sample holds no much larger clone one base away, and base qualities are not on file. The rearrangement joined TRBV9 to TRBJ2-6; D gene: possibly TRBD2, on 6 matching bases. The sample was T cells isolated from PBMCs. The clonotype was recovered from a human donor in good health. The CDR3 amino acid sequence is: CASSGLGGLRSGANVLTF. The nucleotide sequence is given as TGTGCCAGCAGCGGTCTCGGGGGACTGAGATCTGGGGCCAACGTCCTGACTTTC.